This T cell receptor beta chain was retrieved from a study of beta chain features in type 1 diabetes. Expressed TCRB transcripts were sequenced, since all the RNA that had been isolated was reverse transcribed. The assay was immunoSEQ multiplex PCR, and TCRdb's table has in-frame clones only and misses some. The sample includes under 900,000 clones, roughly a sixth of them seen just once. V lost 2 bases, J lost 10 bases, and 11 bases lay in between. There are 13 residues in the CDR3. Germline V gives CDR1 MDHEN, CDR2 SYDVKM. The genes are TRBV28 and TRBJ1-4; weak D call: TRBD1 (5 bases). The clonotype originates from a woman younger than 35 in good health. Material for sequencing was naive CD4+ T cells from blood. CDR3 protein: CASSLGAVAKLFF. CDR3 DNA sequence: TGTGCCAGCAGTTTAGGGGCAGTGGCAAAACTGTTTTTT.